The entry below describes one T cell receptor beta chain. V was trimmed by 4 bases and J by 3 bases, leaving 6 bases between them. Germline CDR1 is LGHNA and CDR2 is YNFKEQ. The CDR3 spans 13 residues. The sample belongs to a study of blood T cell repertoires in COVID-19. TCRdb's copy holds only in-frame clones and misses some; the assay was immunoSEQ multiplex PCR. The sample holds over 130,000 clones; about 86% are singletons and the top ten take roughly 3%. The TCR originated in a man between 65 and 85 years old with acute or convalescent COVID-19. V and J are TRBV4-2 and TRBJ2-2; D is perhaps TRBD1 (6 bases). Sequencing was carried out using peripheral blood. CDR3 residues: CASSPGDTGELFF. The DNA of the CDR3 is TGTGCCAGCAGCCCAGGGGACACCGGGGAGCTGTTTTTT.